The 19 T cell receptor beta chains below were found in one sample sequenced in a study of CD8 T cells in ankylosing spondylitis. Broader study findings: Blood from ankylosing spondylitis patients appeared to carry a characteristic roughly eight-variant TCR beta motif.

TCRdb recomputed calls from the 5' RACE reads with MiXCR, one row per CDR3 protein. The data hold hundreds of thousands of distinct CDR3 sequences, with about a sixth observed a single time. These TCRs are of unknown antigen specificity. Sequencing was carried out using blood, either unsorted or a sorted T cell fraction (not recorded which). Receptor source: a male donor with ankylosing spondylitis.

The CDR3 nucleotides read TGTGCCAGCAGCTTAGCCCCGACTAGCTACAATGAGCAGTTCTTC. It encodes CASSLAPTSYNEQFF. The J gene is TRBJ2-1, the V gene TRBV11-2, with D possibly TRBD2 on 6 matching bases. This CDR3 is 15 amino acids long. CDR1 is SGHAT, CDR2 FQNNGV, per germline. The germline V and J ends were trimmed by 1 base and 3 bases, with 10 bases remaining between them. Variable domain in full (rest from reference TRBV11-2 and TRBJ2-1): EAGVAQSPRYKIIEKRQSVAFWCNPISGHATLYWYQQILGQGPKLLIQFQNNGVVDDSQLPKDRFSAERLKGVDSTLKIQPAKLEDSAVYLCASSLAPTSYNEQFFGPGTRLTVL.

There are many counts of this clonotype. The chain links TRBV5-1 to TRBJ2-1; D perhaps matches TRBD1 (6 bases). The CDR3 totals 15 residues. The V end was cut by 5 bases, the J end by 1 base, with 13 bases between. Germline V gives CDR1 SGHRS, CDR2 YFSETQ. CDR3 protein: CASSRDTNSYNEQFF. CDR3 sequence (DNA): TGCGCCAGCAGTCGGGACACGAATTCCTACAATGAGCAGTTCTTC. Filled out from reference TRBV5-1 and TRBJ2-1, the complete variable domain reads KAGVTQTPRYLIKTRGQQVTLSCSPISGHRSVSWYQQTPGQGLQFLFEYFSETQRNKGNFPGRFSGRQFSNSRSEMNVSTLELGDSALYLCASSRDTNSYNEQFFGPGTRLTVL.

This clonotype was counted only a few times. The chain couples TRBV28 to TRBJ1-4, with D possibly matching TRBD1 (6 bases). The CDR3 totals 15 residues. Trimming removed 3 bases at V and 0 bases at J, with 8 bases between. Germline V lookup: CDR1 MDHEN, CDR2 SYDVKM. The chain's CDR3 is CASSFGGSTNEKLFF. The CDR3 DNA is TGTGCCAGCAGTTTCGGGGGCTCAACTAATGAAAAACTGTTTTTT.

The chain carries TRBV29-1 and TRBJ1-1; 8 nucleotides line up with TRBD1. The germline V gene encodes CDR1 SQVTM and CDR2 ANQGSEA. The CDR3 contains 16 residues. J gave up 5 bases and V 3 bases, and 14 bases lay outside the gene matches. Here the CDR3 reads CSVDSDRASLGTEAFF. The CDR3 DNA reads TGCAGCGTTGACTCGGACAGGGCGAGCCTCGGGACTGAAGCTTTCTTT.

The genes are TRBV11-2 and TRBJ1-6; no reliable D call. V shed 5 bases and J shed 6 bases, with 5 bases lying between them. Germline CDR1 and CDR2: SGHAT and FQNNGV. The CDR3 is 12 amino acids. The CDR3 nucleotides read TGTGCCAGCAGCCACAGTAATTCACCCCTCCACTTT. Amino acids: CASSHSNSPLHF. Based on the CDR3 plus reference TRBV11-2 and TRBJ1-6, the full variable domain is EAGVAQSPRYKIIEKRQSVAFWCNPISGHATLYWYQQILGQGPKLLIQFQNNGVVDDSQLPKDRFSAERLKGVDSTLKIQPAKLEDSAVYLCASSHSNSPLHFGNGTRLTVT.

V usage is TRBV20-1 and J usage is TRBJ2-7, with TRBD1 identical over 7 bases. Germline lookup yields CDR1 DFQATT and CDR2 SNEGSKA (reference sequence). This CDR3 comprises 13 residues. With 6 bases clipped from V and 5 bases from J, the junction kept 10 bases outside the gene matches. The CDR3 reads CSAYMTGIHEQYF. The CDR3 region has the DNA TGCAGTGCGTACATGACAGGGATTCACGAGCAGTACTTC.

The chain has TRBV12-3 or TRBV12-4 and TRBJ1-2; the D is unclear. Trimming cost V 2 bases and J 8 bases, with 9 bases left between them. CDR3 length: 12 amino acids. The CDR3 region is CASSLQAGGYTF. CDR3 in DNA: TGTGCCAGCAGTTTACAGGCGGGAGGCTACACCTTC.

This clonotype turned up a few times. The rearrangement uses TRBV9 and TRBJ2-5; 10 bases are a match to TRBD2. J gave up 0 bases and V 0 bases, and 2 bases lay outside the gene matches. The CDR3 loop spans 16 amino acids. Looked up from germline, CDR1 is SGDLS and CDR2 is YYNGEE. The CDR3 sequence is CASSVGTSGDQETQYF. CDR3 coding DNA: TGTGCCAGCAGCGTAGGAACTAGCGGGGACCAAGAGACCCAGTACTTC.

The sample holds a few counts of this clonotype. The chain joins TRBV9 to TRBJ2-3, with a tentative D call TRBD1 (5 bases). Germline CDR1 reads SGDLS; CDR2 reads YYNGEE. The CDR3 extends over 16 amino acids. V lost 1 base, J lost 0 bases, and 12 bases lay in between. The CDR3 here is CASSVQGSSSTDTQYF. CDR3 in DNA: TGTGCCAGCAGCGTACAGGGATCTTCAAGCACAGATACGCAGTATTTT.

The chain carries TRBV24-1 and TRBJ2-2; D not resolved. The CDR3 is 14 amino acids. Per the germline V gene, CDR1 is KGHDR and CDR2 is SFDVKD. V shed 2 bases and J shed 1 base, with 4 bases lying between them. The CDR3 here is CATSDSLNTGELFF. The CDR3 DNA follows: TGTGCCACCAGTGATTCCCTGAACACCGGGGAGCTGTTTTTT.

This clonotype came up once. The genes are TRBV12-3 or TRBV12-4 and TRBJ1-6; D call uncertain. The V end was cut by 3 bases, the J end by 7 bases, with 4 bases between. The CDR3 length is 12 residues. The CDR3, as DNA: TGTGCCAGCAGTTTTAAGAATTCACCCCTCCACTTT. It codes for CASSFKNSPLHF.

The chain has TRBV7-3 and TRBJ1-3; the D is unclear. Trimming took off 2 bases at V and 0 bases at J, with 17 bases between the two ends. This CDR3 is built from 18 residues. Germline V gene lookup returns CDR1 SGHTA and CDR2 FQGTGA. The CDR3 bases are TGTGCCAGCAGCTTATCCCCCCAGCTCCAGAGCTCTGGAAACACCATATATTTT. Residues: CASSLSPQLQSSGNTIYF.

This clonotype was seen more than once but under ten times. This rearrangement joins TRBV20-1 to TRBJ2-7, with D possibly matching TRBD2 (6 bases). CDR1 is DFQATT and CDR2 is SNEGSKA in the germline V gene (reference sequence). This CDR3 spans 13 amino acids. In nucleotides, the CDR3 is TGCAGCGCCATGGGGGGATCCACCTACGAGCAGTACTTC. Amino acid sequence: CSAMGGSTYEQYF.

The chain combines TRBV27 with TRBJ1-6; 7 nucleotides align to TRBD1. J gave up 10 bases and V 4 bases, and 7 bases lay outside the gene matches. This CDR3 region has 14 residues. The V gene's germline CDR1 is MNHEY and CDR2 SMNVEV (reference sequence). CDR3: CASSSAGGNSPLHF. The CDR3 DNA sequence: TGTGCCAGCAGTTCCGCAGGGGGAAACTCACCCCTCCACTTT.

V and J are TRBV6-5 and TRBJ2-7; the D gene could be TRBD1 or TRBD2 (7 bases each). V shed 4 bases and J shed 3 bases, with 16 bases lying between them. The CDR3 loop spans 15 amino acids. CDR1 and CDR2 (germline): MNHEY, SVGAGI. The CDR3 reads CASSLKAGGGYEQYF. DNA for the CDR3: TGTGCCAGCAGTTTAAAGGCAGGGGGGGGCTACGAGCAGTACTTC.

This clonotype occurred a few times. V usage is TRBV29-1 and J usage is TRBJ1-4, with D tentatively TRBD1 (5 bases). Trimming took off 3 bases at V and 7 bases at J, with 15 bases between the two ends. The germline V gene has CDR1 SQVTM and CDR2 ANQGSEA. This CDR3 region has 14 residues. CDR3: CSVDISGAAEKLFF. CDR3 DNA: TGCAGCGTTGATATCTCTGGGGCAGCTGAAAAACTGTTTTTT. The whole variable domain, remainder taken from reference TRBV29-1 and TRBJ1-4, is SAVISQKPSRDICQRGTSLTIQCQVDSQVTMMFWYRQQPGQSLTLIATANQGSEATYESGFVIDKFPISRPNLTFSTLTVSNMSPEDSSIYLCSVDISGAAEKLFFGSGTQLSVL.

The genes are TRBV4-1 and TRBJ2-5; TRBD2 matches at 14 bases. The germline V gene encodes CDR1 MGHRA and CDR2 YSYEKL. The CDR3 length is 17 residues. Losses at the gene ends were 0 bases for V and 5 bases for J; bases not matched to a gene: 5. The CDR3 DNA reads TGCGCCAGCAGCCAAGAGCCTAGGACTAGCGGGGGGGAGACCCAGTACTTC. Amino acids: CASSQEPRTSGGETQYF.

This clonotype was found a few times. This chain joins TRBV29-1 and TRBJ1-2; 12 nucleotides agree with TRBD1. This CDR3 has 16 residues. Losses at the gene ends were 2 bases for V and 5 bases for J; bases not matched to a gene: 9. Germline CDR1 reads SQVTM; CDR2 reads ANQGSEA. The CDR3 DNA sequence: TGCAGCGTTGAAATCGTCCCGGGACAGGGGGCATATGGCTACACCTTC. The encoded protein is CSVEIVPGQGAYGYTF.

This clonotype was seen only a few times. This chain joins TRBV6-1 and TRBJ2-1; 10 bases map to TRBD1. This CDR3 has 16 residues. With V trimmed by 6 bases and J by 4 bases, 9 bases remained unmatched. The V gene's germline CDR1 is MNHNS and CDR2 SASEGT. Here the CDR3 reads CASREYRDRGYNEQFF. The CDR3 bases are TGTGCCAGCAGAGAGTACCGGGACAGGGGATACAATGAGCAGTTCTTC.